This TCR beta chain was documented in a study of T cells in Graves' hyperthyroidism and ophthalmopathy. Regarding the study as a whole: Classification by a 13 V-J model distinguished ophthalmopathy from stable hyperthyroidism.

In the ophthalmopathy cohort, Clinical Activity Score was at least 3, NOSPECS grade at least 4, and duration under 3 months. PBMCs were obtained from under 13 ml fresh peripheral blood. RNA transcripts yielded amplified TCR beta CDR3 regions. The HTBI set primed first-round TCR CDR3 RT-PCR. In TCRdb, the multiplex PCR reads were re-called with MiXCR into one record per CDR3 protein. The sample lists around 620,000 distinct CDR3 sequences, 14% occurring once. The germline CDR1 and CDR2 sequences are SNHLY and FYNNEI. The CDR3 is made up of 19 amino acids. Trimming pared 5 bases from V and 0 bases from J, leaving 23 bases between. This clonotype was counted a few times. The antigen is undetermined.

The gene calls are TRBV2 and TRBJ1-5; D is perhaps TRBD1 (5 bases). Sequenced sample: blood. The clonotype originates from a woman younger than 30 with Graves' ophthalmopathy. Here the CDR3 reads CASSSRAIGGAYSNQPQHF. The CDR3 region has the DNA TGTGCCAGCAGTTCCAGGGCGATCGGAGGTGCTTATAGCAATCAGCCCCAGCATTTT. Full variable domain (remainder filled in from reference TRBV2 and TRBJ1-5): EPEVTQTPSHQVTQMGQEVILRCVPISNHLYFYWYRQILGQKVEFLVSFYNNEISEKSEIFDDQFSVERPDGSNFTLKIRSTKLEDSAMYFCASSSRAIGGAYSNQPQHFGDGTRLSIL.